A selection of T cell receptor beta chains follows, all from one sample in a study of T cell changes during pregnancy in multiple sclerosis. Produced via immunoSEQ multiplex PCR; TCRdb's table is partial and in-frame only. The sample shows about 68,000 clones, about nine tenths of them seen only once. This sample comprised peripheral blood, obtained in the third trimester of pregnancy. These receptor sequences come from a female donor with multiple sclerosis, enrolled in a pregnancy study. The CDR3 runs from the conserved cysteine through the conserved F or W. D genes are given only for firm matches. Some rows mark clone size as missing; the rest say once, few, many or name a class of expanded clone.

CDR3 protein	CDR3 DNA	V gene	J gene	D gene	clone size
CASTIRQSPEAFF	TGTGCCAGCACCATCAGACAGAGCCCCGAAGCTTTCTTT	TRBV7-2	TRBJ1-1	-	-
CASSLGTGQSMPDTQYF	TGCGCCAGCAGCTTGGGTACGGGACAGTCAATGCCAGATACGCAGTATTTT	TRBV5-1	TRBJ2-3	TRBD1	few
CASSWGGGGTEAFF	TGTGCCAGCAGCTGGGGCGGCGGCGGCACTGAAGCTTTCTTT	TRBV5-4	TRBJ1-1	-	-
CASSLAPPDSGNTIYF	TGCGCCAGCAGCTTGGCTCCCCCAGACTCTGGAAACACCATATATTTT	TRBV5-1	TRBJ1-3	-	-
CASSGLPRDYGYTF	TGTGCCAGCAGTGGCCTGCCCCGGGACTATGGCTACACCTTC	TRBV6-5	TRBJ1-2	-	-
CAINRDTYAQPQHF	TGTGCCATCAACCGGGACACTTATGCCCAGCCCCAGCATTTT	TRBV6-1	TRBJ1-5	-	-
CASSLVSGLLSGNTIYF	TGTGCCAGCAGCTTGGTGTCGGGTCTACTCTCTGGAAACACCATATATTTT	TRBV5-6	TRBJ1-3	-	-
CASRSGTVLEEQYF	TGTGCCAGTAGATCCGGGACAGTGCTCGAAGAGCAGTACTTC	TRBV19	TRBJ2-7	TRBD1	-
CASSVVIQSSEDEQFF	TGTGCCAGCAGCGTAGTGATACAGAGCTCTGAAGATGAGCAGTTCTTC	TRBV9	TRBJ2-1	-	-
CSVDHPQGNTGELFF	TGCAGCGTTGATCATCCCCAGGGTAACACCGGGGAGCTGTTTTTT	TRBV29-1	TRBJ2-2	-	-
CATSRKTGTGTGETQYF	TGTGCCACCAGCAGGAAAACCGGGACAGGGACCGGAGAGACCCAGTACTTC	TRBV15	TRBJ2-5	TRBD1	-
CASSLGAGPLTGELFF	TGTGCCAGCAGCTTAGGGGCGGGACCTCTCACCGGGGAGCTGTTTTTT	TRBV11-3	TRBJ2-2	-	-
CASSLAGQGHGYTF	TGTGCCAGCAGCTTAGCAGGACAGGGGCATGGCTACACCTTC	TRBV7-9	TRBJ1-2	TRBD1	few
CASSPMGQGVGYGYTF	TGTGCCAGCAGCCCGATGGGACAGGGAGTCGGCTATGGCTACACCTTC	TRBV13	TRBJ1-2	TRBD1	once
CASSERDTEAFF	TGTGCCAGCAGTGAACGGGACACTGAAGCTTTCTTT	TRBV6-1	TRBJ1-1	-	few
CASSGYQRDGETQYF	TGTGCCAGCAGCGGTTATCAGCGGGATGGAGAGACCCAGTACTTC	TRBV11-1	TRBJ2-5	TRBD2	-
CASSPPGTGAPEQYF	TGTGCCAGCTCACCACCGGGGACAGGGGCCCCCGAGCAGTACTTC	TRBV18	TRBJ2-7	TRBD1	-
CASSQEVLLVPYEQYF	TGCGCCAGCAGCCAAGAGGTCCTTTTGGTCCCCTACGAGCAGTACTTC	TRBV4-1	TRBJ2-7	-	-
CASSYGTGYYTF	TGTGCCAGCAGTTACGGGACAGGATACTACACCTTC	TRBV6-5	TRBJ1-2	TRBD1	-
CASSEQGTGTTIF	TGTGCCAGCAGTGAACAGGGAACAGGGACGACGATATTC	TRBV2	TRBJ1-2	-	once
CASSNSGGIDEQYF	TGTGCCAGCAGCAATAGCGGGGGGATCGACGAGCAGTACTTC	TRBV5-6	TRBJ2-7	TRBD2	-
CASSEPVLLADQETQYF	TGTGCCAGCAGTGAACCAGTACTACTAGCGGACCAAGAGACCCAGTACTTC	TRBV2	TRBJ2-5	TRBD2	-
CASRGQGDYGYTF	TGTGCCAGCAGAGGACAGGGGGACTATGGCTACACCTTC	TRBV6-1	TRBJ1-2	TRBD1	-
CSVRPGLSEAFF	TGCAGCGTGCGACCGGGACTCTCTGAAGCTTTCTTT	TRBV29-1	TRBJ1-1	-	-
CASSRQGAQGYGYTF	TGCGCCAGCAGTCGACAGGGGGCGCAGGGCTATGGCTACACCTTC	TRBV4-3	TRBJ1-2	TRBD1	-
CASSLHGELFF	TGTGCCAGCAGTTTACACGGGGAGCTGTTTTTT	TRBV27	TRBJ2-2	-	-
CATSASGSVDNEQFF	TGTGCCACCAGCGCTAGCGGGAGTGTCGACAATGAGCAGTTCTTC	TRBV15	TRBJ2-1	TRBD2	-
CASSQGGGDSSYEQYF	TGTGCCAGCAGCCAAGGAGGGGGGGATAGCTCCTACGAGCAGTACTTC	TRBV4-2	TRBJ2-7	-	many
CASSPVGTSSYNEQFF	TGTGCCAGCAGCCCGGTAGGTACTAGCAGCTACAATGAGCAGTTCTTC	TRBV7-9	TRBJ2-1	-	-
CASSQSGVRISTDTQYF	TGCGCCAGCAGTCAGTCGGGGGTCAGGATATCGACAGATACGCAGTATTTT	TRBV23-1	TRBJ2-3	-	-
CASSLARISGRNEQFF	TGTGCCAGCAGCTTAGCGCGGATTAGCGGGCGCAATGAGCAGTTCTTC	TRBV7-8	TRBJ2-1	TRBD2	-
CASSLLRTNYEQYF	TGTGCCAGCAGCTTGTTGCGGACAAACTACGAGCAGTACTTC	TRBV5-6	TRBJ2-7	-	-
CASSLEAGSSYGYTF	TGTGCCAGCAGCTTAGAAGCGGGGTCTAGCTATGGCTACACCTTC	TRBV11-2	TRBJ1-2	-	-
CAWSVQVADTQYF	TGTGCCTGGAGTGTACAGGTCGCAGATACGCAGTATTTT	TRBV30	TRBJ2-3	-	-
CSVEPVSSYEQYF	TGCAGCGTTGAACCTGTTAGCTCCTACGAGCAGTACTTC	TRBV29-1	TRBJ2-7	-	-
CASSLRFWQGREKLFF	TGTGCCAGCAGCTTGAGGTTTTGGCAGGGCAGAGAAAAACTGTTTTTT	TRBV5-6	TRBJ1-4	-	-
CASALSEETQYF	TGCGCCAGCGCACTTTCGGAAGAGACCCAGTACTTC	TRBV5-1	TRBJ2-5	-	-
CAISESRVKSNSPLHF	TGTGCCATCAGTGAGTCGAGGGTCAAGTCCAACTCACCCCTCCACTTT	TRBV10-3	TRBJ1-6	-	-
CASSYRGLGRDEQFF	TGCGCCAGCAGCTACAGGGGGCTAGGAAGGGATGAGCAGTTCTTC	TRBV5-1	TRBJ2-1	TRBD1	-
CASSSSHGYTF	TGTGCCAGCAGTTCGAGCCATGGCTACACCTTC	TRBV27	TRBJ1-2	-	few
CASSGQIYEQYF	TGTGCCAGCAGTGGACAGATCTACGAGCAGTACTTC	TRBV2	TRBJ2-7	-	-
CAWIRTLNTEAFF	TGTGCCTGGATCCGGACATTGAACACTGAAGCTTTCTTT	TRBV30	TRBJ1-1	-	-
CASSLINRGSNEQFF	TGCGCCAGCAGCCTTATCAACAGGGGGTCCAATGAGCAGTTCTTC	TRBV4-3	TRBJ2-1	TRBD1	-
CASTHPAGNQETQYF	TGCGCCAGCACCCACCCTGCGGGGAACCAAGAGACCCAGTACTTC	TRBV5-1	TRBJ2-5	-	-
CASIRDRDTGELFF	TGTGCCAGCATCAGGGACAGGGACACCGGGGAGCTGTTTTTT	TRBV2	TRBJ2-2	TRBD1	-